The entry below gives a single T cell receptor (beta chain) sequence along with its context. Its antigen remains unknown. The library was built from 400 ng RNA with molecular barcoded adaptors for alpha/delta and beta/gamma chains. Via MiXCR, TCRdb re-called the reads, giving one row per CDR3 protein. The sample carries tens of thousands of distinct CDR3 sequences, 20% to 25% recorded once. These data are taken from a study of read filtering for tumor transcriptome and immune sequencing. Findings and caveats of the study: In IR-seq, single-read clonotypes were roughly 80% of clonotypes but 3.5% to 4% of reads. This fraction held mixed bone marrow immune cells after CD138-negative sorting. Compared with RNA-seq, IR-seq gave much higher clonotype depth and reliability. Dropping single-read clonotypes raised IR-seq and RNA-seq shared-clonotype correlation.

The TCR comes from a donor aged 40 or older with multiple myeloma. Sequenced material: a population of CD138-negative cells sorted from bone marrow.

This chain's CDR3 is CSFSSGTGELFF. CDR3 DNA sequence: TGCAGTTTTTCCTCAGGAACCGGGGAGCTGTTTTTT. The chain recombines TRBV20-1 with TRBJ2-2; D remains ambiguous. Germline values: CDR1 DFQATT, CDR2 SNEGSKA (reference sequence). Trimming pared 8 bases from V and 5 bases from J, leaving 12 bases between. CDR3 length equals 12 residues.